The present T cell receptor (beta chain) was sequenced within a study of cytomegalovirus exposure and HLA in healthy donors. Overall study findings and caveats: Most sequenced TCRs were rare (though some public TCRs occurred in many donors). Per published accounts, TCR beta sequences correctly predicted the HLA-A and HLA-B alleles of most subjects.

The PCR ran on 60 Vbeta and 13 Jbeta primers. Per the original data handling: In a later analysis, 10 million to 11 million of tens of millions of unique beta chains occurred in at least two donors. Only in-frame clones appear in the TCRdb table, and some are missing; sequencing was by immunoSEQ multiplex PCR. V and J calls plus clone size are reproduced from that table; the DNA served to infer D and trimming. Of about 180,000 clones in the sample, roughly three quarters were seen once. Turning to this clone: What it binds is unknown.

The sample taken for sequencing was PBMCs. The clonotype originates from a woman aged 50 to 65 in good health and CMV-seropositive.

The CDR3, as DNA: TGTGCCAGTAATCGGGACAGGGCCTCTGGGGCCAACGTCCTGACTTTC. It is translated as CASNRDRASGANVLTF. The chain uses TRBV19 and TRBJ2-6; TRBD1 matches 9 bases. CDR3 length: 16 amino acids. CDR1 and CDR2 (germline): LNHDA, SQIVND (reference sequence). Trimming cost V 7 bases and J 0 bases; bases outside gene matches: 4.